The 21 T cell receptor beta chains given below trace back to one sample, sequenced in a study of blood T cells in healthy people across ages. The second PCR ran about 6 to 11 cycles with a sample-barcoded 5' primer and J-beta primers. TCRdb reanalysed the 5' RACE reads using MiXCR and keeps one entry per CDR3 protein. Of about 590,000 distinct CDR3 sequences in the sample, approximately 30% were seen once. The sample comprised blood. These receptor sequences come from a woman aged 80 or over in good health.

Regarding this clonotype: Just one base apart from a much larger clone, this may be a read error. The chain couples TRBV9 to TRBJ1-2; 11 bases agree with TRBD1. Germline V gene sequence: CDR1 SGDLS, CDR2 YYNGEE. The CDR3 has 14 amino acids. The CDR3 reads CASSGTGGPYGDTF. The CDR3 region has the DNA TGTGCCAGCAGCGGGACAGGGGGCCCATATGGCGACACCTTC. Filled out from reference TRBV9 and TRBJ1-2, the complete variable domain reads DSGVTQTPKHLITATGQRVTLRCSPRSGDLSVYWYQQSLDQGLQFLIQYYNGEERAKGNILERFSAQQFPDLHSELNLSSLELGDSALYFCASSGTGGPYGDTFGSGTRLTVV.

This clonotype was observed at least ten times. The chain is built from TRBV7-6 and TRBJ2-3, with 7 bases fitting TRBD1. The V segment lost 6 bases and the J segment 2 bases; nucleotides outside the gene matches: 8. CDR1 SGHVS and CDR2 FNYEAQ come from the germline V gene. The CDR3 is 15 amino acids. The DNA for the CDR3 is TGTGCCAGCAGAGAGACACAGGGGTACACAGATACGCAGTATTTT. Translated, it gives CASRETQGYTDTQYF.

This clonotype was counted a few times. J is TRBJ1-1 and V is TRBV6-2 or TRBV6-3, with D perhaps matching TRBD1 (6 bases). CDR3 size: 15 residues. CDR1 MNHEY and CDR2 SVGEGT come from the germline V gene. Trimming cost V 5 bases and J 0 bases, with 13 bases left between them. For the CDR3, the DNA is TGTGCCAGCAGTCCCCCGGGACACCTGAACACTGAAGCTTTCTTT. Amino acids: CASSPPGHLNTEAFF.

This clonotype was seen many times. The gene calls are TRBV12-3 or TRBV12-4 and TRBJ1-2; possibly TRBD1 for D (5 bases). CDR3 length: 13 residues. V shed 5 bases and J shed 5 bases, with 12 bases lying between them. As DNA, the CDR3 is TGTGCCAGCAGTCATGACAGAGAATATGGCTACACCTTC. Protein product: CASSHDREYGYTF.

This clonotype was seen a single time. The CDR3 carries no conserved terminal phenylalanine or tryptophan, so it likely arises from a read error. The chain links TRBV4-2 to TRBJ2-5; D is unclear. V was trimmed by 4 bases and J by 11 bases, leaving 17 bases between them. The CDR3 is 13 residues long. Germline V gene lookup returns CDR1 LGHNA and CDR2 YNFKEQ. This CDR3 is CASSPEVGNEQYL. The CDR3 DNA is TGTGCCAGCAGCCCCGAGGTGGGCAATGAGCAGTACTTA.

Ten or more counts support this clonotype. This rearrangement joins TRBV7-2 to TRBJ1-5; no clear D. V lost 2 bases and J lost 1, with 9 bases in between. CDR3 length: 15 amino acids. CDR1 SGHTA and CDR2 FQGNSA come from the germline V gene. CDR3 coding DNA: TGTGCCAGCAGCTTAAGTACGACAAGCAATCAGCCCCAGCATTTT. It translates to CASSLSTTSNQPQHF.

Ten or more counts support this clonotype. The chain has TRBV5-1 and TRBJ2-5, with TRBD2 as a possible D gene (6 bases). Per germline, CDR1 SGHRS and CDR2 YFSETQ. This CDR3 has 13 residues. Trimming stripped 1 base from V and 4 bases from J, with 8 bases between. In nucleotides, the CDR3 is TGCGCCAGCAGCTTGCCCGGGGGAGAGACCCAGTACTTC. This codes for CASSLPGGETQYF.

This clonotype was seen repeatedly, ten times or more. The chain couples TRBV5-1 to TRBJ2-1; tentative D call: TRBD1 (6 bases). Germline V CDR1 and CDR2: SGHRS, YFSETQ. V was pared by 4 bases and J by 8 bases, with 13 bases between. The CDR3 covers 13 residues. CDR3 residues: CASSGQGFHEQFF. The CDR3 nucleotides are TGCGCCAGCAGCGGCCAGGGGTTCCATGAGCAGTTCTTC.

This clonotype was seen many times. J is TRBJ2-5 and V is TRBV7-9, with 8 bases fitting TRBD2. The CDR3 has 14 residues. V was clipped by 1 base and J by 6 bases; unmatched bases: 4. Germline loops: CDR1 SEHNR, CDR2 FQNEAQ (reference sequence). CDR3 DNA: TGTGCCAGCAGCTTAGGAAGCGGGGGAAAGACCCAGTACTTC. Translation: CASSLGSGGKTQYF.

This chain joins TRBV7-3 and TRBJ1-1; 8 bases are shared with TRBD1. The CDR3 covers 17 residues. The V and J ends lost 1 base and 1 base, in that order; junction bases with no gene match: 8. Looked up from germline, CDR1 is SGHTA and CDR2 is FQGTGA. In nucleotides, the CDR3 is TGTGCCAGCAGCTTAATAGGGACAGGCCTAACGAACACTGAAGCTTTCTTT. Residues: CASSLIGTGLTNTEAFF.

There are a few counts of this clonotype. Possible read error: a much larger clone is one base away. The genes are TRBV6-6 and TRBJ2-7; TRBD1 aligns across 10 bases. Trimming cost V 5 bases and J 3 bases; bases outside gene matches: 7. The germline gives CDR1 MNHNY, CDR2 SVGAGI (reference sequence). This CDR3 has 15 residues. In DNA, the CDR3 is TGTGCCAGCAGTAGACAGGGGGCGGGGAGCTACGAGCAGTACTTC. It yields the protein CASSRQGAGSYEQYF.

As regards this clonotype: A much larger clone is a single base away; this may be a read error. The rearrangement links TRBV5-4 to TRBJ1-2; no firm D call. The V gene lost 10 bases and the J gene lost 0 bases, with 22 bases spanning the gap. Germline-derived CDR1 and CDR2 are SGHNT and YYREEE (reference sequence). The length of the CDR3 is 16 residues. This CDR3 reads CAGTPGRHLANYGYTF. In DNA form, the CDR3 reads TGTGCCGGCACCCCCGGGAGGCACCTGGCTAACTATGGCTACACCTTC.

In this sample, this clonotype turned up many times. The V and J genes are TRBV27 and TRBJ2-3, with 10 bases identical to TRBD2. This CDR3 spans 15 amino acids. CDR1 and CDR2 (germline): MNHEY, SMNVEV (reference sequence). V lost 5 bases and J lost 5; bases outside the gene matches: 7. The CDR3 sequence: CASSPLAGAIDTQYF. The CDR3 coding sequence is TGTGCCAGCAGTCCCCTAGCGGGGGCCATAGATACGCAGTATTTT.

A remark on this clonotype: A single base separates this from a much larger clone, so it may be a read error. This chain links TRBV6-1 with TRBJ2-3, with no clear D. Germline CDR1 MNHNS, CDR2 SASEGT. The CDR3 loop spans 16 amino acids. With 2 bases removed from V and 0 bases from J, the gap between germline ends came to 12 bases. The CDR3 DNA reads TGTGCCAGCAGTGAAACAGTGGTTATGAGCACAGATACGCAGTATTTT. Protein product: CASSETVVMSTDTQYF.

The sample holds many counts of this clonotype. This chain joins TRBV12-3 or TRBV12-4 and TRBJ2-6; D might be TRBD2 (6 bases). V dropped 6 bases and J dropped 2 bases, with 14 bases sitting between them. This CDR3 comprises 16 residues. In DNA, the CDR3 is TGTGCCAGCAGAGGAGGGTCCCCCCCTGGGGCCAACGTCCTGACTTTC. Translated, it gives CASRGGSPPGANVLTF.

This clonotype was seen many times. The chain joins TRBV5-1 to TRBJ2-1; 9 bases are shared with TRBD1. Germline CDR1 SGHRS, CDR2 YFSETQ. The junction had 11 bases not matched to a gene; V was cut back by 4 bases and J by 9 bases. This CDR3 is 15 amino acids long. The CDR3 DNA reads TGCGCCAGCAGCCTAGATTTTACAGGGGGCGGTGAGCAGTTCTTC. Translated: CASSLDFTGGGEQFF.

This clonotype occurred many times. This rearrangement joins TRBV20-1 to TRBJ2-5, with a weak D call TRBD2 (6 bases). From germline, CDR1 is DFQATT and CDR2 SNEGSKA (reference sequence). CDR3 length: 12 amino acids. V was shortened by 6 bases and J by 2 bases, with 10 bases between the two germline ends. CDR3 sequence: CSALAAQETQYF. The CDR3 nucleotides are TGCAGTGCACTAGCCGCTCAAGAGACCCAGTACTTC.

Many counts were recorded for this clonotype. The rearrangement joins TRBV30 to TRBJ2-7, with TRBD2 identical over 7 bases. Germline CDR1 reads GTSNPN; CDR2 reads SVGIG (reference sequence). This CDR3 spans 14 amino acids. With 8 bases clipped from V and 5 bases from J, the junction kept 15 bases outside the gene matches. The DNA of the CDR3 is TGTGCCGGTGGGAGCGGACGGGGGGAGCACGAGCAGTACTTC. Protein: CAGGSGRGEHEQYF.

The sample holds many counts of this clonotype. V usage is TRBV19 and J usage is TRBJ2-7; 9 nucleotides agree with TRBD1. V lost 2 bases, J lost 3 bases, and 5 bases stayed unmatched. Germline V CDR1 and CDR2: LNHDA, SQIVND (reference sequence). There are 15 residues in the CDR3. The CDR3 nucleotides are TGTGCCAGTAGTATATCGGGACAGGGAGGCTACGAGCAGTACTTC. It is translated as CASSISGQGGYEQYF.

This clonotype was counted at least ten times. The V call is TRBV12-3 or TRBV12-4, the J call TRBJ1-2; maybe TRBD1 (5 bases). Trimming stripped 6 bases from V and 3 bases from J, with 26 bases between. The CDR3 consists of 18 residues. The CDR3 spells CASRTDSSQRTEDYGYTF. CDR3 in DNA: TGTGCCAGCAGAACCGACAGTTCACAACGGACGGAAGACTATGGCTACACCTTC.

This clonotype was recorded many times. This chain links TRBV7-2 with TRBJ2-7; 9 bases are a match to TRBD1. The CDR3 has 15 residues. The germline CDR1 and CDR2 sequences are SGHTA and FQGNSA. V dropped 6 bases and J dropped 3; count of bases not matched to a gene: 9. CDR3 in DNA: TGTGCCAGCAGAGTCTCCGGGACAGGGCTCTACGAGCAGTACTTC. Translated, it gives CASRVSGTGLYEQYF.